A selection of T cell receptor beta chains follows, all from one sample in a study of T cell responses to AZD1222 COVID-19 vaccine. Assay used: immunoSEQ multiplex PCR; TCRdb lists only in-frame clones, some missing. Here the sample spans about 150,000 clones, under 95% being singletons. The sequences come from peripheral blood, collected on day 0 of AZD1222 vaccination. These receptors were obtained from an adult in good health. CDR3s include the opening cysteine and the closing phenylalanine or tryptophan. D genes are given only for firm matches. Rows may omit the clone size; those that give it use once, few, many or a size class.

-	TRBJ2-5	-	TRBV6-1	CASSEAPARETQYF	TGTGCCAGCAGTGAAGCGCCCGCTAGAGAGACCCAGTACTTC
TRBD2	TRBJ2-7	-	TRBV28	CASSSFSGSSYEQYF	TGTGCCAGCAGTTCCTTTAGCGGGAGCTCCTACGAGCAGTACTTC
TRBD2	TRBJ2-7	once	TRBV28	CASSYGGSYEQYF	TGTGCCAGCAGTTACGGGGGGTCCTACGAGCAGTACTTC
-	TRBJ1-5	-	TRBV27	CASSLSRVGGNQPQHF	TGTGCCAGCAGTTTATCCCGCGTGGGTGGCAATCAGCCCCAGCATTTT
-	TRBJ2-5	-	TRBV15	CATSPPGGVGQETQYF	TGTGCCACCAGCCCCCCCGGAGGGGTTGGCCAAGAGACCCAGTACTTC
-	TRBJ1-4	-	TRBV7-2	CASSLGGGLEEKLFF	TGTGCCAGCAGCTTAGGTGGGGGGTTGGAAGAAAAACTGTTTTTT
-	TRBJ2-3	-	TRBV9	CASSGFRDSGPDTQYF	TGTGCCAGCAGCGGATTCCGGGACTCGGGCCCAGATACGCAGTATTTT
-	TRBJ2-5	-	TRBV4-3	CASSQDPSRGGETQYF	TGCGCCAGCAGCCAAGACCCAAGCAGGGGTGGGGAGACCCAGTACTTC
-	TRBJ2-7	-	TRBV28	CASSFTTSSEQYF	TGTGCCAGCAGTTTTACGACTAGTTCCGAGCAGTACTTC
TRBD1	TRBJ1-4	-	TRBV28	CASSQKGTGVREKLFF	TGTGCCAGCAGTCAAAAAGGGACAGGGGTTAGGGAAAAACTGTTTTTT
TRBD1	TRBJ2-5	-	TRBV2	CASSQGTVQETQYF	TGTGCCAGCAGTCAGGGGACAGTCCAAGAGACCCAGTACTTC
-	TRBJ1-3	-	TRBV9	CASSVGRTIYF	TGTGCCAGCAGCGTGGGGCGTACCATATATTTT
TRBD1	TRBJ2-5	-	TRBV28	CASSLTSGGETQYF	TGTGCCAGCAGTTTAACGTCAGGGGGTGAGACCCAGTACTTC
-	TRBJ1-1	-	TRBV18	CASSPQQDNTEAFF	TGTGCCAGCTCACCACAACAGGACAACACTGAAGCTTTCTTT
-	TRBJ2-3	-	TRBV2	CASSEMDHTDTQYF	TGTGCCAGCAGTGAGATGGACCACACAGATACGCAGTATTTT
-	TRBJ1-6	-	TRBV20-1	CSAVENSPLHF	TGCAGTGCTGTCGAGAATTCACCCCTCCACTTT
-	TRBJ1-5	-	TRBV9	CASSPAENSNQPQHF	TGTGCCAGCAGCCCCGCGGAGAATAGCAATCAGCCCCAGCATTTT
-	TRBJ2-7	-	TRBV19	CASSMTGAAYEQYF	TGTGCCAGTAGTATGACGGGGGCCGCCTACGAGCAGTACTTC
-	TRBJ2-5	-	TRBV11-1	CASSSGWGKTQYF	TGTGCCAGCAGCTCCGGGTGGGGTAAGACCCAGTACTTC
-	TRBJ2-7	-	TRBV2	CASSREAGLTLGEQYF	TGTGCCAGCAGTAGGGAGGCGGGCCTAACCCTGGGCGAGCAGTACTTC
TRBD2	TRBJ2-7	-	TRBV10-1	CASSEGLAGYEQYF	TGCGCCAGCAGTGAGGGACTAGCGGGCTACGAGCAGTACTTC
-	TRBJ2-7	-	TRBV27	CASSWGAFGQVNYEQYF	TGTGCCAGCAGTTGGGGGGCCTTCGGACAGGTTAACTACGAGCAGTACTTC
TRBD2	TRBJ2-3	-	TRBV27	CASSPYKTSGYTDTQYF	TGTGCCAGCAGCCCTTATAAGACTAGCGGCTACACAGATACGCAGTATTTT
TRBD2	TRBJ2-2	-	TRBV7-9	CASSLRAGSVGELFF	TGTGCCAGCAGCTTAAGAGCGGGGTCCGTCGGGGAGCTGTTTTTT
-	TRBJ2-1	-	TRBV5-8	CASSRSLTSTDKGEQFF	TGTGCCAGCAGCCGCTCCTTAACTAGCACTGATAAGGGTGAGCAGTTCTTC
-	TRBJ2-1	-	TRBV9	CASSVEGQGGTNEQFF	TGTGCCAGCAGCGTAGAAGGGCAAGGAGGGACCAATGAGCAGTTCTTC
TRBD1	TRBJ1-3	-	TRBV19	CASSVQGAFGNTIYF	TGTGCCAGTAGTGTACAGGGGGCTTTTGGAAACACCATATATTTT
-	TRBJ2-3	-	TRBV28	CASSLIWGADTQYF	TGTGCCAGCAGTCTCATCTGGGGAGCAGATACGCAGTATTTT
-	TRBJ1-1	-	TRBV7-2	CASSFSGVTEAFF	TGTGCCAGCAGCTTTTCGGGGGTTACTGAAGCTTTCTTT
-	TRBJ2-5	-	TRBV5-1	CASSLNSETQYF	TGCGCCAGCAGCTTGAATTCAGAGACCCAGTACTTC
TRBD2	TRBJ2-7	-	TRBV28	CASSRVREIHEQYF	TGTGCCAGCAGCAGAGTGCGGGAGATCCACGAGCAGTACTTC
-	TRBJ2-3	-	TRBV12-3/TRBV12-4	CASSLGGADTQYF	TGTGCCAGCAGTCTGGGGGGTGCGGATACGCAGTATTTT
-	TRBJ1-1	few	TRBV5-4	CASSSPPPNTEAFF	TGTGCCAGCAGCTCCCCGCCCCCTAACACTGAAGCTTTCTTT
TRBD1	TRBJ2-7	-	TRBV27	CASGTAAYEQYF	TGTGCGTCAGGGACAGCAGCTTACGAGCAGTACTTC
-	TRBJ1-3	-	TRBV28	CASSSLLDTIYF	TGTGCCAGCAGTTCCCTTTTAGACACCATATATTTT
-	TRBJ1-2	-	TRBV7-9	CASSLENYGYTF	TGTGCCAGCAGCTTAGAAAACTATGGCTACACCTTC
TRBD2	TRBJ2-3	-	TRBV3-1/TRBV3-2	CASSEGLATTDTQYF	TGTGCCAGCAGCGAAGGACTAGCGACAACAGATACGCAGTATTTT
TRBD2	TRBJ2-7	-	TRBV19	CASSSSLAGAYEQYF	TGTGCCAGTAGTTCCTCACTAGCGGGAGCCTACGAGCAGTACTTC
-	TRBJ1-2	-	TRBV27	CASSSLRQGSSKGYTF	TGTGCCAGCAGTTCCCTCCGCCAGGGGTCGTCAAAGGGCTACACCTTC
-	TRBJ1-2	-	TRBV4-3	CASSQDRGKGYGYTF	TGCGCCAGCAGCCAAGATAGAGGCAAAGGATATGGCTACACCTTC
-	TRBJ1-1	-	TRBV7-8	CASSLELRNTEAFF	TGTGCCAGCAGCTTAGAACTGCGGAACACTGAAGCTTTCTTT
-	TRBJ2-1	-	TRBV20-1	CSASPGEQFF	TGCAGTGCTAGCCCCGGGGAGCAGTTCTTC
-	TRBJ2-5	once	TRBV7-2	CASSLPTETQYF	TGTGCCAGCAGCTTACCCACAGAGACCCAGTACTTC
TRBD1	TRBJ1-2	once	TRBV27	CASSPGGVIGYGYTF	TGTGCCAGCAGTCCAGGGGGCGTTATCGGCTATGGCTACACCTTC
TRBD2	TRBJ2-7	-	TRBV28	CASSFGGVMTYEQYF	TGTGCCAGCAGTTTTGGGGGGGTGATGACCTACGAGCAGTACTTC
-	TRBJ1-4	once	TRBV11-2	CASSSPRTAEKLFF	TGTGCCAGCAGCTCGCCAAGGACAGCTGAAAAACTGTTTTTT
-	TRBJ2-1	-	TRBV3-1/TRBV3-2	CASSQAPDDNEQFF	TGTGCCAGCAGCCAAGCCCCCGATGACAATGAGCAGTTCTTC
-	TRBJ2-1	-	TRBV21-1	CASSRTAYNEQFF	TGTGCCAGCAGCAGGACAGCCTACAATGAGCAGTTCTTC
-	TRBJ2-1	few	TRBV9	CASSRGAGSGNEQFF	TGTGCCAGCAGCCGGGGGGCTGGGAGTGGGAATGAGCAGTTCTTC
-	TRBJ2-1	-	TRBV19	CASETSRRDNEQFF	TGTGCCAGTGAGACCTCCCGGAGAGACAATGAGCAGTTCTTC